This TCR beta chain was profiled in a study of blood T cell repertoires in COVID-19. Germline CDR1 MNHNS, CDR2 SASEGT. The CDR3 has 14 residues. The junction had 3 bases not matched to a gene; V was cut back by 2 bases and J by 4 bases. This clone has only one observation. Sequenced by immunoSEQ multiplex PCR; TCRdb stores in-frame clones only, minus some. There are about 250,000 clones in the sample; about 90% occur only once, and roughly 0.89% lies in the top ten. V and J are TRBV6-1 and TRBJ2-3; 7 positions agree with TRBD1. The receptor was derived from a man aged 25 to 40 with COVID-19, enrolled during active disease. Sequenced material: peripheral blood. DNA for the CDR3: TGTGCCAGCAGTGAACGACAGGGATCAGATACGCAGTATTTT. It codes for CASSERQGSDTQYF.